One sample yielded the 32 T cell receptor beta chains listed below, sequenced in a study of identifying expanded T cells in peripheral blood (dated by TCRdb to the late 2010s). Libraries were prepared through the immunoSEQ multiplex PCR assay. TCRdb stores this immuneACCESS table with in-frame sequences only. Part of the clones is absent; in the studies checked, under half of the shortfall reflects unresolved V genes, and no reason is known for the rest. Recorded for this sample are about 97,000 clones; around 88% of them occurred a single time. The ten top clones hold 13% to 15% of the sample. Sequenced: blood. The receptors originated from a person aged 18-69 years in good health.

The chain carries TRBV6-5 and TRBJ2-2; D might be TRBD1 (5 bases). CDR3 length: 14 amino acids. Germline loops: CDR1 MNHEY, CDR2 SVGAGI. The V gene lost 3 bases and the J gene lost 7 bases, with 12 bases spanning the gap. The CDR3 here is CASSYGAESGELFF. The CDR3 nucleotides are TGTGCCAGCAGTTATGGGGCAGAAAGCGGGGAGCTGTTTTTT.

V gene TRBV2 combines with J gene TRBJ1-3; D gene unclear. Germline CDR1 SNHLY, CDR2 FYNNEI. V lost 10 bases to trimming and J lost 3 bases, with 10 bases between them. The CDR3 contains 12 residues. This CDR3 is CATQFLGNTIYF. The CDR3, as DNA: TGTGCCACCCAGTTCCTTGGAAACACCATATATTTT.

The CDR3 nucleotides read TGTGCCAGCTCACCGGGACTAGCGGACAATGAGCAGTTCTTC. Its translation is CASSPGLADNEQFF. The chain links TRBV18 to TRBJ2-1; 11 positions agree with TRBD2. The junction had 0 bases not matched to a gene; V was cut back by 3 bases and J by 5 bases. The CDR3 totals 14 residues. Germline CDR1 reads KGHSH; CDR2 reads LQKENI.

The chain couples TRBV14 to TRBJ1-2; D not resolved. In germline, CDR1 is SGHDN, CDR2 FVKESK. The CDR3 contains 14 residues. Between the trimmed V and J ends, which lost 1 base and 3 bases, there was a span of 9 bases. CDR3 coding DNA: TGTGCCAGCAGCCAAGGAAGTAGGGACTATGGCTACACCTTC. It yields the protein CASSQGSRDYGYTF.

CDR3 in amino acids: CASSPWTSGRGGDSYEQYF. DNA for the CDR3: TGTGCCAGCAGCCCTTGGACTAGCGGGAGGGGTGGCGACTCCTACGAGCAGTACTTC. The rearrangement joins TRBV7-9 to TRBJ2-7; TRBD2 matches 15 bases. This CDR3 comprises 19 residues. Germline CDR1 and CDR2: SEHNR and FQNEAQ (reference sequence). Trimming cost V 5 bases and J 0 bases; bases outside gene matches: 11.

The CDR3 nucleotides are TGTGCCAGTAGTATAAGGGGTGAGACAGATACGCAGTATTTT. Protein sequence: CASSIRGETDTQYF. The chain employs TRBV19 and TRBJ2-3; weak D call: TRBD1 (5 bases). This CDR3 contains 14 residues. Trimming took 2 bases from V and 3 from J, leaving 9 bases between them. CDR1 is LNHDA, CDR2 SQIVND, per germline (reference sequence).

In this sample, this clone turned up a few times. The chain has TRBV5-4 and TRBJ1-2; D is ambiguous. The germline V gene has CDR1 SGHNT and CDR2 YYREEE (reference sequence). The V end was cut by 0 bases, the J end by 2 bases, with 2 bases between. The CDR3 extends over 12 amino acids. The CDR3 coding sequence is TGTGCCAGCAGCTTGGACAACTATGGCTACACCTTC. It codes for CASSLDNYGYTF.

The rearrangement uses TRBV5-6 and TRBJ2-3; D is undetermined. CDR1 is SGHDT and CDR2 is YYEEEE in the germline V gene. There are 12 residues in the CDR3. Trimming took off 4 bases at V and 2 bases at J, with 5 bases between the two ends. The CDR3 reads CASSLDTDTQYF. In nucleotides, the CDR3 is TGTGCCAGCAGCCTAGACACAGATACGCAGTATTTT.

The genes are TRBV9 and TRBJ2-1; D gene uncertain. V was clipped by 4 bases and J by 2 bases, with 25 bases between them. The CDR3 has 19 amino acids. Germline CDR1 and CDR2: SGDLS and YYNGEE. CDR3 amino acids: CASSNSGVRKSGAYNEQFF. CDR3 nucleotide sequence: TGTGCCAGCAGCAATAGTGGGGTCCGGAAATCTGGGGCCTACAATGAGCAGTTCTTC.

This clone has a handful of counts. The chain combines TRBV21-1 with TRBJ2-7; the tabulated D call, TRBD2, remains unverified against the DNA. TRBV21-1 is designated a pseudogene. This CDR3 spans 13 amino acids. The CDR3 DNA reads as TGTGCCAGCACCAAAAAGGCGGCCTACGAGCAGTACTTC. Translated, it gives CASTKKAAYEQYF.

The chain combines TRBV14 with TRBJ2-1, with D maybe TRBD2 (5 bases). Per the germline V gene, CDR1 is SGHDN and CDR2 is FVKESK. V dropped 2 bases and J dropped 2 bases, with 22 bases sitting between them. CDR3 size: 19 residues. The CDR3 is CASSQLSPGFRRPYNEQFF. CDR3 coding DNA: TGTGCCAGCAGCCAACTAAGCCCGGGATTCCGGCGGCCCTACAATGAGCAGTTCTTC.

This rearrangement joins TRBV6-5 to TRBJ1-2, with 7 positions matching TRBD1. The CDR3 consists of 13 residues. Germline V lookup: CDR1 MNHEY, CDR2 SVGAGI. V shed 0 bases, J shed 10 bases, and the junction held 5 bases outside the gene matches. This CDR3 reads CASSYSLQGTYTF. The DNA for the CDR3 is TGTGCCAGCAGTTACTCTCTACAGGGGACCTACACCTTC.

This chain uses TRBV5-4 with TRBJ2-2; TRBD2 might be the D (5 bases). This CDR3 is 16 amino acids long. V dropped 5 bases and J dropped 7 bases, with 21 bases sitting between them. The germline gives CDR1 SGHNT, CDR2 YYREEE (reference sequence). The CDR3 DNA is TGTGCCAGCAGTTCTCCGGGATCCGATACTAACGGGGAGCTGTTTTTT. This sequence encodes CASSSPGSDTNGELFF.

J is TRBJ2-2 and V is TRBV7-2; D gene uncertain. CDR1 and CDR2 (germline): SGHTA, FQGNSA. This CDR3 region has 14 residues. Trimming cost V 3 bases and J 2 bases, with 7 bases left between them. CDR3 nucleotides: TGTGCCAGCAGCTTTTTGCTTAACACCGGGGAGCTGTTTTTT. Protein product: CASSFLLNTGELFF.

The J gene is TRBJ1-4, the V gene TRBV6-6; D is unresolved. Germline values: CDR1 MNHNY, CDR2 SVGAGI (reference sequence). This CDR3 has 12 amino acids. The ends were cut back, 7 bases at V and 7 bases at J, with 10 bases in the middle. The CDR3 nucleotides are TGTGCCAGCACCCTTGGGGTTGAAAAACTGTTTTTT. It translates to CASTLGVEKLFF.

The chain carries TRBV28 and TRBJ1-3, with TRBD1 matching over 7 bases. With V trimmed by 4 bases and J by 3 bases, 6 bases remained unmatched. Germline V gene data show CDR1 as MDHEN and CDR2 as SYDVKM. The CDR3 is 15 residues long. For the CDR3, the DNA is TGTGCCAGCAGTTCCACAGGGGAGAGTGGAAACACCATATATTTT. This encodes CASSSTGESGNTIYF.

The chain links TRBV2 to TRBJ1-5, with 10 bases matching TRBD1. CDR1 is SNHLY and CDR2 is FYNNEI in the germline V gene. Trimming cost V 6 bases and J 2 bases; bases outside gene matches: 4. This CDR3 is built from 15 residues. Here the CDR3 DNA reads TGTGCCAGCAGGGGGACAGGGGACGGCAATCAGCCCCAGCATTTT. Protein product: CASRGTGDGNQPQHF.

J is TRBJ2-1 and V is TRBV11-1; 13 bases align to TRBD2. Germline V lookup: CDR1 SGHAT, CDR2 FQDESV (reference sequence). The CDR3 is 16 amino acids. V was clipped by 4 bases and J by 7 bases; unmatched bases: 7. Written as DNA, the CDR3 is TGTGCCAGCAGCTCGCCCACTAGCGGGAGGGCGAATGAGCAGTTCTTC. Its translation is CASSSPTSGRANEQFF.

The V and J genes are TRBV28 and TRBJ1-1; D uncertain. With 5 bases removed from V and 11 bases from J, the gap between germline ends came to 15 bases. In germline, CDR1 is MDHEN, CDR2 SYDVKM. The CDR3 has 12 residues. The CDR3 here is CASSIGSTTAFF. The DNA of the CDR3 is TGTGCCAGCAGTATCGGATCAACTACCGCTTTCTTT.

V usage is TRBV30 and J usage is TRBJ2-5; 8 bases match TRBD2. The CDR3 runs to 15 residues. CDR1 is GTSNPN and CDR2 is SVGIG in the germline V gene (reference sequence). Trimming cost V 4 bases and J 5 bases; bases outside gene matches: 12. The CDR3 DNA follows: TGTGCCTGGATCTTTAACGGGGGGGCAGGGGAGACCCAGTACTTC. Protein: CAWIFNGGAGETQYF.

This clone was seen a handful of times. The CDR3 here is CASSLRGWAGSSPLHF. Here the CDR3 DNA reads TGTGCCAGCAGCTTAAGAGGGTGGGCAGGTTCTTCACCCCTCCACTTT. The rearrangement links TRBV5-6 to TRBJ1-6; D gene uncertain. The germline V gene encodes CDR1 SGHDT and CDR2 YYEEEE. The V gene lost 2 bases and the J gene lost 9 bases, with 18 bases spanning the gap. The CDR3 sequence is 16 residues long.

The chain is built from TRBV27 and TRBJ1-5; 7 bases line up with TRBD1. The CDR3 is 17 amino acids. V trimming: 1 base; J trimming: 0 bases; junction bases outside the gene matches: 6. Germline loops: CDR1 MNHEY, CDR2 SMNVEV (reference sequence). The chain's CDR3 is CASSLLGDSYSNQPQHF. The CDR3 region has the DNA TGTGCCAGCAGTTTATTGGGGGACAGTTATAGCAATCAGCCCCAGCATTTT.

This clone showed up just once. The genes are TRBV6-5 and TRBJ1-2, with D maybe TRBD1 (6 bases). Germline V CDR1 and CDR2: MNHEY, SVGAGI. Trimming took 0 bases from V and 2 from J, leaving 13 bases between them. This CDR3 is 16 amino acids long. CDR3 loop: CASSYSGHQFNYGYTF. CDR3 bases: TGTGCCAGCAGTTACTCGGGACACCAATTCAACTATGGCTACACCTTC.

Relative to its sample, this clone is medium-sized. The CDR3 does not end in the conserved phenylalanine or tryptophan, so this is likely a read error. The limits of the CDR3 on the DNA are not certain, so only TCRdb's listed CDR3 is given. The chain links TRBV30 to TRBJ1-4; the D call TRBD1 from the table was never checked on the DNA. The CDR3 sequence runs 11 residues, both termini included. Germline V lookup: CDR1 GTSNPN, CDR2 SVGIG (reference sequence). CDR3: CAWSPLGQVPY.

V and J are TRBV6-4 and TRBJ2-5; 9 bases line up with TRBD2. The germline V gene has CDR1 MRHNA and CDR2 SNTAGT. With 6 bases clipped from V and 7 bases from J, the junction kept 12 bases outside the gene matches. This CDR3 is built from 15 residues. Here the CDR3 DNA reads TGTGCCAGCAGCCTTCCGGGACTAGCCACAGGGACCCAGTACTTC. It is translated as CASSLPGLATGTQYF.

The gene calls are TRBV4-3 and TRBJ2-7; D gene uncertain. Germline values: CDR1 LGHNA, CDR2 YSLEER. V lost 0 bases and J 0 bases, leaving 6 bases between the germline ends. The CDR3 sequence is 14 residues long. CDR3 in DNA: TGCGCCAGCAGCCAAGACAGCTACTCCTACGAGCAGTACTTC. Protein sequence: CASSQDSYSYEQYF.

The chain carries TRBV7-7 and TRBJ2-5, with 7 positions matching TRBD1. Germline values: CDR1 SSHAT, CDR2 FNYEAQ (reference sequence). Trimming took 4 bases from V and 5 from J; bases not matched to a gene: 4. This CDR3 contains 13 residues. CDR3 loop: CASSSGQRETQYF. Here the CDR3 DNA reads TGTGCCAGCAGCTCGGGACAGCGGGAGACCCAGTACTTC. Full variable domain (rest looked up from reference TRBV7-7 and TRBJ2-5): GAGVSQSPRYKVTKRGQDVTLRCDPISSHATLYWYQQALGQGPEFLTYFNYEAQPDKSGLPSDRFSAERPEGSISTLTIQRTEQRDSAMYRCASSSGQRETQYFGPGTRLLVL.

The J gene is TRBJ1-1, the V gene TRBV6-5; D is ambiguous. Germline lookup yields CDR1 MNHEY and CDR2 SVGAGI. The ends were cut back, 0 bases at V and 1 base at J, with 9 bases in the middle. The CDR3 runs to 15 residues. CDR3 protein: CASSYSLGGNTEAFF. The DNA of the CDR3 is TGTGCCAGCAGTTACTCGTTGGGCGGGAACACTGAAGCTTTCTTT.

This clone was counted a few times. Within the sample, other DNA sequences also encode this same CDR3. The chain uses TRBV4-1 and TRBJ2-5; 7 bases fit TRBD2. V was pared by 0 bases and J by 4 bases, with 2 bases of the junction left unmatched. In germline, CDR1 is MGHRA, CDR2 YSYEKL. The CDR3 runs 14 residues. DNA of the CDR3: TGCGCCAGCAGCCAAGAACCTAGCGGAGAGACCCAGTACTTC. Residues: CASSQEPSGETQYF.

A single count supports this clone. V is TRBV10-3 and J is TRBJ2-5; weak D call: TRBD1 (6 bases). The germline gives CDR1 ENHRY, CDR2 SYGVKD. The V gene lost 7 bases and the J gene lost 5 bases, with 14 bases spanning the gap. The CDR3 is 13 amino acids. The CDR3 region is CAIKIQGGETQYF. The CDR3 nucleotides are TGTGCCATCAAAATACAGGGCGGGGAGACCCAGTACTTC.

V and J are TRBV15 and TRBJ2-1; TRBD1 matches 7 bases. CDR3 length: 16 amino acids. V shed 2 bases, J shed 3 bases, and the junction held 7 bases outside the gene matches. Germline V gene sequence: CDR1 LNHNV, CDR2 YYDKDF (reference sequence). The DNA for the CDR3 is TGTGCCACCAGCAGACCGTCGGGACAGCACTACAATGAGCAGTTCTTC. This sequence encodes CATSRPSGQHYNEQFF.

The chain combines TRBV4-2 with TRBJ2-4; the D is unclear. V shed 1 base and J shed 3 bases, with 7 bases lying between them. This CDR3 comprises 14 residues. CDR1 is LGHNA, CDR2 YNFKEQ, per germline. This chain's CDR3 is CASSQGDGKNIQYF. Written as DNA, the CDR3 is TGTGCCAGCAGCCAAGGGGATGGCAAAAACATTCAGTACTTC.